The clone carrying this TCR beta chain was seen repeatedly, ten times or more. Germline CDR1 reads SEHNR; CDR2 reads FQNEAQ (reference sequence). The length of the CDR3 is 15 residues. After removal of 1 base from V and 0 bases from J, the junction contained 3 bases not matched to a gene. The data are from a study of identical twins. TCRdb re-analysed the 5' RACE reads in MiXCR, keeping a single row per CDR3 protein. The top ten hold 0.98% of the sample, which has 690,000 or so distinct CDR3 sequences, 8.6% seen once. The same sample was also studied in work on yellow fever vaccine responses in identical twins.

The receptor comes from a young woman in good health. This chain uses TRBV7-9 with TRBJ2-7, with 7 positions matching TRBD1. The sample comprised PBMCs. CDR3: CASSLGQGISYEQYF. The CDR3 coding sequence is TGTGCCAGCAGCTTAGGACAGGGAATCTCCTACGAGCAGTACTTC.